The clone carrying this T cell receptor (beta chain) was picked up many times. Antigen unknown. The CDR3 runs 15 residues. Trimming removed 6 bases from V and 3 bases from J; junction bases left unmatched: 11. Germline V lookup: CDR1 SQVTM, CDR2 ANQGSEA. The entry originates in a study of CD8 T cells in ankylosing spondylitis. Study-level findings and limits: Disease-associated clones were reportedly significantly overrepresented in matched ankylosing spondylitis synovial fluid.

A quantitative 5'-RACE method, one with molecular barcodes, was used to make TCR beta libraries. TCRdb called the 5' RACE reads again in MiXCR, with one record for every CDR3 protein. The repertoire has approximately 260,000 distinct CDR3 sequences, approximately 9% of them found once; the top ten carry 6.8%. Specimen: blood, either unsorted or a sorted T cell fraction (not recorded which). The chain carries TRBV29-1 and TRBJ2-1; TRBD2 matches at 7 bases. The sequence came from a male donor with ankylosing spondylitis or in good health (not recorded which). The DNA for the CDR3 is TGCAGCGTCGCGGGGGTTGGCGTAGGCTACAATGAGCAGTTCTTC. Its protein product is CSVAGVGVGYNEQFF.